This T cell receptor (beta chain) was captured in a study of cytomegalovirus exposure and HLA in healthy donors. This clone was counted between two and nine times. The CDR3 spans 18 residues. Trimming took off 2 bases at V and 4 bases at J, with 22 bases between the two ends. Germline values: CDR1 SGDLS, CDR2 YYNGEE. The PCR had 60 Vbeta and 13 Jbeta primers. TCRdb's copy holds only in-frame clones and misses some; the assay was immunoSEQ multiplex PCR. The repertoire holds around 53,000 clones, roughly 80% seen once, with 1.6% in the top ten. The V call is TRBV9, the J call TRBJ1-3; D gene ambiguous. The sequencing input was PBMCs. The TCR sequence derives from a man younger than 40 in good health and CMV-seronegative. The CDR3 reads CASSVGLTTKRGGNTIYF. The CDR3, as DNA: TGTGCCAGCAGCGTCGGACTTACAACCAAGCGGGGAGGAAACACCATATATTTT.